These 11 T cell receptor beta chains were sequenced from one sample in a study of blood T cell repertoires in COVID-19. Sequencing used immunoSEQ multiplex PCR; TCRdb keeps in-frame clones, though not all of them. The table lists about 220,000 clones, almost 85% of them singletons. The sample comprised peripheral blood. Receptors were obtained from a woman in her 70s with COVID-19, enrolled during active disease.

The J gene is TRBJ1-2, the V gene TRBV7-6, with TRBD1 matching 10 bases. The germline gives CDR1 SGHVS, CDR2 FNYEAQ. The CDR3 loop spans 16 amino acids. With V trimmed by 3 bases and J by 5 bases, 9 bases remained unmatched. The CDR3 loop is CASSFIGGTGDYGYTF. CDR3 in DNA: TGTGCCAGCAGCTTTATAGGAGGGACAGGGGATTATGGCTACACCTTC.

The V call is TRBV19, the J call TRBJ1-4; weak D call: TRBD1 (6 bases). The V end lost 3 bases, the J end lost 0 bases, and 11 bases lay between the germline ends. The CDR3 contains 16 residues. CDR1 and CDR2 (germline): LNHDA, SQIVND (reference sequence). DNA of the CDR3: TGTGCCAGTAGTATCCCCCGACAGGCAACTAATGAAAAACTGTTTTTT. It yields the protein CASSIPRQATNEKLFF.

CDR3 sequence reads: CASSPTGESQPQHF. CDR3 nucleotides: TGTGCCAGCAGTCCTACAGGGGAATCTCAGCCCCAGCATTTT. This chain joins TRBV7-2 and TRBJ1-5, with 7 positions matching TRBD1. With 6 bases clipped from V and 6 bases from J, the junction kept 8 bases outside the gene matches. The CDR3 loop spans 14 amino acids. Germline CDR1 and CDR2: SGHTA and FQGNSA. Supplemented by reference TRBV7-2 and TRBJ1-5, the full variable domain reads GAGVSQSPSNKVTEKGKDVELRCDPISGHTALYWYRQSLGQGLEFLIYFQGNSAPDKSGLPSDRFSAERTGGSVSTLTIQRTQQEDSAVYLCASSPTGESQPQHFGDGTRLSIL.

V and J are TRBV11-3 and TRBJ1-6, with D tentatively TRBD1 (5 bases). V lost 7 bases, J lost 9 bases, and 16 bases lay in between. CDR3 length: 14 amino acids. Germline-derived CDR1 and CDR2 are SGHNT and YENEEA. The CDR3, as DNA: TGTGCCAGCAACCCGGGGGGGACGGGTTCACCCCTCCACTTT. It is translated as CASNPGGTGSPLHF.

The V and J genes are TRBV6-2 or TRBV6-3 and TRBJ1-5, with TRBD1 matching over 7 bases. From germline, CDR1 is MNHEY and CDR2 SVGEGT. Germline trimming cut 0 bases from V and 7 bases from J; bases unmatched to any gene: 3. The CDR3 has 14 amino acids. The CDR3 sequence is CASSYSQGGQPQHF. As DNA, the CDR3 is TGTGCCAGCAGTTACTCTCAGGGGGGCCAGCCCCAGCATTTT.

The V and J genes are TRBV6-5 and TRBJ2-7; perhaps TRBD1 as D (6 bases). CDR1 MNHEY and CDR2 SVGAGI come from the germline V gene. Trimming removed 0 bases at V and 3 bases at J, with 15 bases between. The CDR3 runs to 16 residues. CDR3 sequence: CASSYSGPGEGYEQYF. DNA of the CDR3: TGTGCCAGCAGTTACTCGGGCCCAGGGGAAGGCTACGAGCAGTACTTC.

This clone was seen just once. The gene calls are TRBV29-1 and TRBJ1-1; TRBD1 agrees at 8 bases. Unmatched junction bases numbered 5, after V lost 3 bases and J lost 5 bases. Looked up from germline, CDR1 is SQVTM and CDR2 is ANQGSEA. The CDR3 has 13 residues. CDR3 sequence: CSVDRGRETEAFF. CDR3 nucleotide sequence: TGCAGCGTTGACAGGGGGCGAGAAACTGAAGCTTTCTTT.

The V gene is TRBV3-1 (or the pseudogene TRBV3-2), the J gene TRBJ2-1; 7 bases are shared with TRBD1. V was pared by 5 bases and J by 2 bases, with 6 bases of the junction left unmatched. The CDR3 loop spans 15 amino acids. Germline V lookup: CDR1 LGHDT, CDR2 YNNKEL (reference sequence). CDR3 in DNA: TGTGCCAGCAGCAAAGGACAGGATGCCTACAATGAGCAGTTCTTC. Its translation is CASSKGQDAYNEQFF.

The V and J genes are TRBV7-9 and TRBJ1-6; D perhaps matches TRBD1 (6 bases). Per germline, CDR1 SEHNR and CDR2 FQNEAQ (reference sequence). V was trimmed by 4 bases and J by 10 bases, leaving 20 bases between them. The CDR3 loop spans 16 amino acids. As DNA, the CDR3 is TGTGCCAGCAGCTCCCCGAGGGCGACAGGACGGTCACCCCTCCACTTT. Residues: CASSSPRATGRSPLHF.

In this sample, this clone turned up a few times. CDR3 sequence reads: CASSLDRVSYEQYF. The CDR3 DNA sequence: TGTGCCAGCAGCTTAGACAGGGTTTCCTACGAGCAGTACTTC. This sequence joins TRBV7-9 and TRBJ2-7; the D gene is possibly TRBD1 (6 bases). This CDR3 is built from 14 residues. Germline assignment: CDR1 SEHNR and CDR2 FQNEAQ (reference sequence). V shed 1 base and J shed 1 base, with 8 bases lying between them.

The CDR3 is CASSYNPGTSGFYNEQFF. The CDR3 coding sequence is TGCGCCAGCAGCTACAACCCCGGGACTAGCGGCTTCTACAATGAGCAGTTCTTC. The chain joins TRBV4-3 to TRBJ2-1; TRBD2 matches at 11 bases. Trimming at V came to 5 bases and at J to 3 bases, leaving 12 bases not matched to a gene. The CDR3 is 18 amino acids. Germline CDR1 and CDR2: LGHNA and YSLEER.